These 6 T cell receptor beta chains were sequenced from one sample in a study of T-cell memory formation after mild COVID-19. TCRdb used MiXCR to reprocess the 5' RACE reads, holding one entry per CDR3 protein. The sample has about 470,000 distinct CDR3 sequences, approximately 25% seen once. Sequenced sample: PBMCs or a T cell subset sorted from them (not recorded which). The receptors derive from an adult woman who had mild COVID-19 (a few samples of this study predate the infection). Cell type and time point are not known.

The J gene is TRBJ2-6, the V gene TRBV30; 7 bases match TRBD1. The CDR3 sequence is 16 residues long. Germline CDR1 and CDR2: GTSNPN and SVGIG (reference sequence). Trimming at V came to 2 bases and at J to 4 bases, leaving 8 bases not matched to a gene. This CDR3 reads CAWSPLGGSGANVLTF. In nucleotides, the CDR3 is TGTGCCTGGAGTCCCCTAGGGGGCTCGGGGGCCAACGTCCTGACTTTC.

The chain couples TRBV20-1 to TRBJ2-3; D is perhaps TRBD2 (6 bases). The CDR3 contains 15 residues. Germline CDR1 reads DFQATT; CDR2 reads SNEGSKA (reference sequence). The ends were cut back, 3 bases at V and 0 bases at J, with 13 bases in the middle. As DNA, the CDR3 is TGCAGTGCTAGCGGGGGTCTTACTAGCACAGATACGCAGTATTTT. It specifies CSASGGLTSTDTQYF.

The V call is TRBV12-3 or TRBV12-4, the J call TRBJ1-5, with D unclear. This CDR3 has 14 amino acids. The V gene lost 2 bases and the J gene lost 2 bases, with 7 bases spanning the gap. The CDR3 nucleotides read TGTGCCAGCAGTTTACAGTTGGGCAATCAGCCCCAGCATTTT. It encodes CASSLQLGNQPQHF.

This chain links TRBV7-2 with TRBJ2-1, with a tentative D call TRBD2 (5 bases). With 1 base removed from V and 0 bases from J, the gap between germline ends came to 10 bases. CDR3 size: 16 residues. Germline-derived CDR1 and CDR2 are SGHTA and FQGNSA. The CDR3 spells CASSLEGAVSYNEQFF. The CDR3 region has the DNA TGTGCCAGCAGCTTAGAGGGAGCGGTCTCCTACAATGAGCAGTTCTTC.

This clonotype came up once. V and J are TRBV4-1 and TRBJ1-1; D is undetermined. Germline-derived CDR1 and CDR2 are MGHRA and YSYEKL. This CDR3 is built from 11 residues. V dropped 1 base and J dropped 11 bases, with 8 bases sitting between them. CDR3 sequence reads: CASSQGAGAFF. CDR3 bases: TGCGCCAGCAGCCAAGGGGCCGGGGCTTTCTTT.

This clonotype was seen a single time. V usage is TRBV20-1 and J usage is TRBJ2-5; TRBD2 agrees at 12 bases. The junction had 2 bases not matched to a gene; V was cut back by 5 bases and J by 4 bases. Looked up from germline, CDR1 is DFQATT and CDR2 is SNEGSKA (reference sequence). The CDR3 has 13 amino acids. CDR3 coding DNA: TGCAGTGCTTCGACTAGCGGGAGAGAGACCCAGTACTTC. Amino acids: CSASTSGRETQYF.